These T cell receptor beta chains were read from a single sample in a study of T cells in localized non-small cell lung cancer. The table came from immunoSEQ multiplex PCR; TCRdb's copy has only in-frame clones and leaves some out. The sample records 12,000 to 15,000 clones, around 90% being singletons. The specimen comprised peripheral blood mononuclear cells, sampled before any cancer treatment. These receptors came from a man between 40 and 70 years old with stage III lung adenocarcinoma. CDR3s include the opening cysteine and the closing phenylalanine or tryptophan. D genes are given only for firm matches. The listing skips clone size in some rows; elsewhere it reads once, few, many or a size class.

j_gene: TRBJ2-3; abundance: few; v_gene: TRBV5-1; d_gene: NA; CDR3nt: TGCGCCAGCAGCGGGCGGCTGGGGGGCCCCACAGATACGCAGTATTTT; CDR3aa: CASSGRLGGPTDTQYF
j_gene: TRBJ1-1; abundance: NA; v_gene: TRBV7-2; d_gene: TRBD1; CDR3nt: TGTGCCAGCAGCCCGGGACAGGCGAACACTGAAGCTTTCTTT; CDR3aa: CASSPGQANTEAFF
j_gene: TRBJ2-1; abundance: NA; v_gene: TRBV27; d_gene: TRBD2; CDR3nt: TGTGCCAGCAGTTTCTATGCCGGGACTAGCGGGAGTCCGTACAATGAGCAGTTCTTC; CDR3aa: CASSFYAGTSGSPYNEQFF
j_gene: TRBJ2-3; abundance: NA; v_gene: TRBV7-2; d_gene: NA; CDR3nt: TGTGCCAGCAGCTTCTTCAGGAGCACAGATACGCAGTATTTT; CDR3aa: CASSFFRSTDTQYF
j_gene: TRBJ1-3; abundance: NA; v_gene: TRBV4-2; d_gene: NA; CDR3nt: TGTGCCAGCAGCCAAGGGACAGTTCGAAACACCATATATTTT; CDR3aa: CASSQGTVRNTIYF
j_gene: TRBJ1-1; abundance: few; v_gene: TRBV9; d_gene: NA; CDR3nt: TGTGCCAGCAGCCCGACTGACAGCTATTACATGAACACTGAAGCTTTCTTT; CDR3aa: CASSPTDSYYMNTEAFF
j_gene: TRBJ2-2; abundance: NA; v_gene: TRBV28; d_gene: NA; CDR3nt: TGTGCCAGCAGTTTGGACCTGACAGGGAGGAGGGACACCGGGGAGCTGTTTTTT; CDR3aa: CASSLDLTGRRDTGELFF
j_gene: TRBJ2-3; abundance: NA; v_gene: TRBV7-8; d_gene: TRBD2; CDR3nt: TGTGCCAGCAGCTTAGCGGGGCGACTAGCGGTCCATCGGGATACGCAGTATTTT; CDR3aa: CASSLAGRLAVHRDTQYF
j_gene: TRBJ2-7; abundance: NA; v_gene: TRBV5-8; d_gene: NA; CDR3nt: TGTGCCAGCAGCTTTGGGATACTCTACGAGCAGTACTTC; CDR3aa: CASSFGILYEQYF
j_gene: TRBJ1-5; abundance: NA; v_gene: TRBV19; d_gene: NA; CDR3nt: TGTGCCAGTAGTATGGAAGGTTTCAGGGAAAATAGCAATCAGCCCCAGCATTTT; CDR3aa: CASSMEGFRENSNQPQHF
j_gene: TRBJ2-3; abundance: NA; v_gene: TRBV30; d_gene: NA; CDR3nt: TGTGCCTGGAGTGTAGGGGCCCCTAGCACAGATACGCAGTATTTT; CDR3aa: CAWSVGAPSTDTQYF
j_gene: TRBJ2-1; abundance: NA; v_gene: TRBV2; d_gene: NA; CDR3nt: TGTGCCAGCAGTGAAGCTGGGGGAGTCGCCTACAATGAGCAGTTCTTC; CDR3aa: CASSEAGGVAYNEQFF
j_gene: TRBJ2-7; abundance: NA; v_gene: TRBV14; d_gene: NA; CDR3nt: TGTGCCAGCAGCCAAGACTCGCAGAGCTACGAGCAGTACTTC; CDR3aa: CASSQDSQSYEQYF
j_gene: TRBJ2-1; abundance: NA; v_gene: TRBV13; d_gene: NA; CDR3nt: TGTGCCAGCAGCCCCGGCGGCAATGAGCAGTTCTTC; CDR3aa: CASSPGGNEQFF
j_gene: TRBJ2-2; abundance: once; v_gene: TRBV6-1; d_gene: NA; CDR3nt: TGTGCCAGCAGCAGGATTGGCGGGGAGCTGTTTTTT; CDR3aa: CASSRIGGELFF
j_gene: TRBJ1-2; abundance: NA; v_gene: TRBV18; d_gene: NA; CDR3nt: TGTGCCAGCTCACCAGGGGGGAACAACTATGGCTACACCTTC; CDR3aa: CASSPGGNNYGYTF
j_gene: TRBJ2-1; abundance: NA; v_gene: TRBV7-3; d_gene: NA; CDR3nt: TGTGCCAGCAGCTTCTCGATCGCTAGATACAATGAGCAGTTCTTC; CDR3aa: CASSFSIARYNEQFF
j_gene: TRBJ1-2; abundance: NA; v_gene: TRBV6-1; d_gene: NA; CDR3nt: TGTGCCAGCAGGGCAGGGGTTTACTATGGCTACACCTTC; CDR3aa: CASRAGVYYGYTF
j_gene: TRBJ1-5; abundance: NA; v_gene: TRBV6-5; d_gene: TRBD1; CDR3nt: TGTGCCAGCAGTAGACAGGGGAATAACAATCAGCCCCAGCATTTT; CDR3aa: CASSRQGNNNQPQHF
j_gene: TRBJ1-5; abundance: NA; v_gene: TRBV5-8; d_gene: NA; CDR3nt: TGTGCCAGCATCCCGTGGGGGGGCAACAATCAGCCCCAGCATTTT; CDR3aa: CASIPWGGNNQPQHF
j_gene: TRBJ1-2; abundance: NA; v_gene: TRBV7-9; d_gene: NA; CDR3nt: TGTGCCAGCAGCGCAGGGACGGGGAACTATGGCTACACCTTC; CDR3aa: CASSAGTGNYGYTF
j_gene: TRBJ2-7; abundance: NA; v_gene: TRBV19; d_gene: TRBD2; CDR3nt: TGTGCCAGTAGCCCCGGGACTAGCGGGACCTACGAGCAGTACTTC; CDR3aa: CASSPGTSGTYEQYF
j_gene: TRBJ2-6; abundance: NA; v_gene: TRBV9; d_gene: NA; CDR3nt: TGTGCCAGCAGCGCCCCCTCTGGGGCCAACGTCCTGACTTTC; CDR3aa: CASSAPSGANVLTF
j_gene: TRBJ2-7; abundance: NA; v_gene: TRBV29-1; d_gene: TRBD2; CDR3nt: TGCAGCGTTGATGTAGCGGGAAACTACGAGCAGTACTTC; CDR3aa: CSVDVAGNYEQYF
j_gene: TRBJ1-2; abundance: NA; v_gene: TRBV11-2; d_gene: TRBD1; CDR3nt: TGTGCCAGCAGCTCGACAGGGAGCTATGGCTACACCTTC; CDR3aa: CASSSTGSYGYTF
j_gene: TRBJ2-1; abundance: NA; v_gene: TRBV9; d_gene: NA; CDR3nt: TGTGCCAGCAGCCCCCACATTGATGAGCAGTTCTTC; CDR3aa: CASSPHIDEQFF
j_gene: TRBJ2-7; abundance: NA; v_gene: TRBV6-5; d_gene: NA; CDR3nt: TGTGCCAGCAGGTGGGCGAACGAGCAGTACTTC; CDR3aa: CASRWANEQYF
j_gene: TRBJ1-5; abundance: NA; v_gene: TRBV13; d_gene: NA; CDR3nt: TGTGCCAGCAGCAGAGAGGGCAATCAGCCCCAGCATTTT; CDR3aa: CASSREGNQPQHF
j_gene: TRBJ2-2; abundance: NA; v_gene: TRBV28; d_gene: NA; CDR3nt: TGTGCCAGTCTAGGTGGAGGGAACACCGGGGAGCTGTTTTTT; CDR3aa: CASLGGGNTGELFF
j_gene: TRBJ2-7; abundance: NA; v_gene: TRBV14; d_gene: NA; CDR3nt: TGTGCCAGCAGCCTTACTCCCGCCGGGGGCTACGAGCAGTACTTC; CDR3aa: CASSLTPAGGYEQYF
j_gene: TRBJ1-5; abundance: once; v_gene: TRBV10-2; d_gene: TRBD1; CDR3nt: TGCGCCAGCAGATCGGGACAGGGAGGCGGACAGCCCCAGCATTTT; CDR3aa: CASRSGQGGGQPQHF
j_gene: TRBJ2-7; abundance: NA; v_gene: TRBV12-1; d_gene: NA; CDR3nt: TGTGCCCCCCCCGGGGCTAGCGGGGAATTGGGGTACGAGCAGTACTTC; CDR3aa: CAPPGASGELGYEQYF
j_gene: TRBJ2-3; abundance: NA; v_gene: TRBV15; d_gene: NA; CDR3nt: TGTGCCACCAGCAGAGATCTAGGTCTCAGCACAGATACGCAGTATTTT; CDR3aa: CATSRDLGLSTDTQYF
j_gene: TRBJ2-5; abundance: few; v_gene: TRBV7-6; d_gene: TRBD1; CDR3nt: TGTGCCAGCAGCCAAACAGGGGCAGGTCAAGAGACCCAGTACTTC; CDR3aa: CASSQTGAGQETQYF
j_gene: TRBJ2-3; abundance: NA; v_gene: TRBV6-6; d_gene: NA; CDR3nt: TGTGCCAGCAATAGACAGGACAGCACAGATACGCAGTATTTT; CDR3aa: CASNRQDSTDTQYF
j_gene: TRBJ2-7; abundance: NA; v_gene: TRBV21-1; d_gene: NA; CDR3nt: TGTGCCAGCACCGCTAGCGGGGGTCCCTACGAGCAGTACTTC; CDR3aa: CASTASGGPYEQYF
j_gene: TRBJ2-6; abundance: once; v_gene: TRBV4-1; d_gene: NA; CDR3nt: TGCGCCAGCAGCCAAGAGAAGGGGCCTGGGGCCAACGTCCTGACTTTC; CDR3aa: CASSQEKGPGANVLTF
j_gene: TRBJ2-3; abundance: few; v_gene: TRBV4-3; d_gene: NA; CDR3nt: TGCGCCAGCAGCCAAGAGTGGTCGCAGGCTAGCACAGATACGCAGTATTTT; CDR3aa: CASSQEWSQASTDTQYF
j_gene: TRBJ2-7; abundance: NA; v_gene: TRBV7-2; d_gene: NA; CDR3nt: TGTGCCAGCAGCTTAATGCTAGGCTCCTACGAGCAGCACTTC; CDR3aa: CASSLMLGSYEQHF
j_gene: TRBJ2-5; abundance: NA; v_gene: TRBV5-3; d_gene: NA; CDR3nt: TGTGCCAGAAGTCTCCTAAAATTGAACCAAGAGACCCAGTACTTC; CDR3aa: CARSLLKLNQETQYF
j_gene: TRBJ1-5; abundance: NA; v_gene: TRBV6-1; d_gene: NA; CDR3nt: TGTGCCAGCAGAGAGACGATCAATCAGCCCCAGCATTTT; CDR3aa: CASRETINQPQHF
j_gene: TRBJ1-5; abundance: NA; v_gene: TRBV6-1; d_gene: NA; CDR3nt: TGTGCCAGCTCGAGCAATCAGCCCCAGCATTTT; CDR3aa: CASSSNQPQHF
j_gene: TRBJ2-5; abundance: once; v_gene: TRBV7-9; d_gene: TRBD2; CDR3nt: TGTGCCAGCAGCTTAGCGACTAGCGGGAGTAGAGAGACCCAGTACTTC; CDR3aa: CASSLATSGSRETQYF
j_gene: TRBJ1-1; abundance: NA; v_gene: TRBV9; d_gene: NA; CDR3nt: TGTGCCAGCAGCGTAGATACAGGACGGAGCACTGAAGCTTTCTTT; CDR3aa: CASSVDTGRSTEAFF
j_gene: TRBJ2-7; abundance: NA; v_gene: TRBV5-6; d_gene: NA; CDR3nt: TGTGCCAGCAGCTTGGCGGGCGCGACCTACGAGCAGTACTTC; CDR3aa: CASSLAGATYEQYF
j_gene: TRBJ2-6; abundance: NA; v_gene: TRBV27; d_gene: NA; CDR3nt: TGTGCCAGCAGTCCCGATACGACTGGGGCCAACGTCCTGACTTTC; CDR3aa: CASSPDTTGANVLTF
j_gene: TRBJ1-3; abundance: NA; v_gene: TRBV27; d_gene: NA; CDR3nt: TGTGCCAGCAGTTTACCCCTCGGTCCAGCGATAGGAAACACCATATATTTT; CDR3aa: CASSLPLGPAIGNTIYF
j_gene: TRBJ1-2; abundance: NA; v_gene: TRBV27; d_gene: NA; CDR3nt: TGTGCCAGCAGTTCCCGGTCCACCAGGGGTAACTATGGCTACACCTTC; CDR3aa: CASSSRSTRGNYGYTF
j_gene: TRBJ2-3; abundance: once; v_gene: TRBV6-1; d_gene: NA; CDR3nt: TGTGCCAGCAGTGAAGGCGGGACCCGTACAGATACGCAGTATTTT; CDR3aa: CASSEGGTRTDTQYF